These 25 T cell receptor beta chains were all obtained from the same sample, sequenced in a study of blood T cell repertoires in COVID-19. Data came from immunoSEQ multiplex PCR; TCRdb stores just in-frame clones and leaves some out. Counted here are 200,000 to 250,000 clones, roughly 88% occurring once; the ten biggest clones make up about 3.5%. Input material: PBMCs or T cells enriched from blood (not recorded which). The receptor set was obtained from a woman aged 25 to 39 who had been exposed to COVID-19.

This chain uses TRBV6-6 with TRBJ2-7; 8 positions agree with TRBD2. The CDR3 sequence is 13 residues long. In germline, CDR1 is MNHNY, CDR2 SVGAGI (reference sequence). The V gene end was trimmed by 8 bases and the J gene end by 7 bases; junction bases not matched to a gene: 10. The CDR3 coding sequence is TGTGCCAGCTCAGCGGGAGAGATTAGGGAGCAGTACTTC. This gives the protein CASSAGEIREQYF.

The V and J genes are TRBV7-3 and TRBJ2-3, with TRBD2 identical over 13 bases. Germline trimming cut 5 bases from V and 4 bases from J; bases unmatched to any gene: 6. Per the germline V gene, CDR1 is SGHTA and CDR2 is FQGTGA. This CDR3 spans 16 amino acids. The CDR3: CASSPTSGRAADTQYF. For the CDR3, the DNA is TGTGCCAGCAGCCCCACTAGCGGGAGGGCCGCAGATACGCAGTATTTT.

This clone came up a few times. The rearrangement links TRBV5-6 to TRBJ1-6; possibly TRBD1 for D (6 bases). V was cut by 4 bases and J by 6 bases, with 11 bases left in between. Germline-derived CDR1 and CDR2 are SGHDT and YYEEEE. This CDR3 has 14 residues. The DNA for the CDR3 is TGTGCCAGCAGCGCAGGACAGTTTAATTCACCCCTCCACTTT. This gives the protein CASSAGQFNSPLHF.

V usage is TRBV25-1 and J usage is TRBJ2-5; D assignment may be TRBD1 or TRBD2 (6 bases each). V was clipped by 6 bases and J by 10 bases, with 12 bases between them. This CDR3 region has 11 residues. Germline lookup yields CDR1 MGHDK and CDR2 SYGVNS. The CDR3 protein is CASREGGSQYF. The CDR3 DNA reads TGTGCCAGCAGAGAAGGGGGGAGCCAGTACTTC. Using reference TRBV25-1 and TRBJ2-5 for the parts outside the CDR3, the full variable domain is EADIYQTPRYLVIGTGKKITLECSQTMGHDKMYWYQQDPGMELHLIHYSYGVNSTEKGDLSSESTVSRIRTEHFPLTLESARPSHTSQYLCASREGGSQYFGPGTRLLVL.

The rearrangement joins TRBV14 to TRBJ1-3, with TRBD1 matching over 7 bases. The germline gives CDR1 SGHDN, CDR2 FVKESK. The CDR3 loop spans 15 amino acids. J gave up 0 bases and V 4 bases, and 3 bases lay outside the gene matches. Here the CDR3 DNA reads TGTGCCAGCAGCCGTGGGACAGCCTCTGGAAACACCATATATTTT. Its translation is CASSRGTASGNTIYF.

CDR3 coding DNA: TGTGCCTGGAGTGTACTAGCGGGATTATACAATGAGCAGTTCTTC. It translates to CAWSVLAGLYNEQFF. The J gene is TRBJ2-1, the V gene TRBV30; 10 bases fit TRBD2. Per germline, CDR1 GTSNPN and CDR2 SVGIG (reference sequence). The CDR3 extends over 15 amino acids. V was pared by 0 bases and J by 4 bases, with 3 bases of the junction left unmatched.

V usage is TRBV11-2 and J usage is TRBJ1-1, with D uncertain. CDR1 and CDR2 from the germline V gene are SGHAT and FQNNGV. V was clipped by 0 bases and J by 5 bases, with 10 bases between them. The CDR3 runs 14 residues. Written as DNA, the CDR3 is TGTGCCAGCAGCTTAGAGGCGGGGAGGACTGAAGCTTTCTTT. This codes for CASSLEAGRTEAFF.

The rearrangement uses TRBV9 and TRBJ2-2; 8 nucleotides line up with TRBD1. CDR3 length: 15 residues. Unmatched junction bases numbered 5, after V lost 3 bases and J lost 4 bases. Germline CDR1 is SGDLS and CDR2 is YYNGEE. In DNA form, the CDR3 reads TGTGCCAGCAGCGGCAGGGGGCAAAGCACCGGGGAGCTGTTTTTT. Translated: CASSGRGQSTGELFF.

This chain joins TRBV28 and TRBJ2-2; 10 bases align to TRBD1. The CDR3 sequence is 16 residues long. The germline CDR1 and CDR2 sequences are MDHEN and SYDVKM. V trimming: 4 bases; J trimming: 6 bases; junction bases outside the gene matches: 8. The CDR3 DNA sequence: TGTGCCAGCAGTTCCCAGAGGACAGGGGGATCCGGGGAGCTGTTTTTT. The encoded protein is CASSSQRTGGSGELFF.

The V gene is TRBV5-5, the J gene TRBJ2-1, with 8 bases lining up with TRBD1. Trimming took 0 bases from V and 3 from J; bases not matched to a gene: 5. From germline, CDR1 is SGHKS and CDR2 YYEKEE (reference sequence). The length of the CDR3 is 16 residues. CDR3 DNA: TGTGCCAGCAGCTTGGGGCCAGGGACAGGCTACAATGAGCAGTTCTTC. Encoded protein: CASSLGPGTGYNEQFF. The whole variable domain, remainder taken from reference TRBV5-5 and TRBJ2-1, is DAGVTQSPTHLIKTRGQQVTLRCSPISGHKSVSWYQQVLGQGPQFIFQYYEKEERGRGNFPDRFSARQFPNYSSELNVNALLLGDSALYLCASSLGPGTGYNEQFFGPGTRLTVL.

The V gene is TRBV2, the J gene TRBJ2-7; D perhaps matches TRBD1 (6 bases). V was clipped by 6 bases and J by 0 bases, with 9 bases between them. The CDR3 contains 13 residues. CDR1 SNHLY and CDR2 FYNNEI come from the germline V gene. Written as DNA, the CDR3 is TGTGCCAGCAGGGACAGCGCCTCCTACGAGCAGTACTTC. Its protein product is CASRDSASYEQYF. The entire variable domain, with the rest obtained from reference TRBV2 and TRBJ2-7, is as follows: EPEVTQTPSHQVTQMGQEVILRCVPISNHLYFYWYRQILGQKVEFLVSFYNNEISEKSEIFDDQFSVERPDGSNFTLKIRSTKLEDSAMYFCASRDSASYEQYFGPGTRLTVT.

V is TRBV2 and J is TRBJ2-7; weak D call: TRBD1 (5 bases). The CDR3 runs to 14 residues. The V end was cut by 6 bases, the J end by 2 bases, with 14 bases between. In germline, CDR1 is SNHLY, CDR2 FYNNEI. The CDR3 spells CASRQGTETYEQYF. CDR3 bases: TGTGCCAGCAGGCAGGGAACGGAGACCTACGAGCAGTACTTC.

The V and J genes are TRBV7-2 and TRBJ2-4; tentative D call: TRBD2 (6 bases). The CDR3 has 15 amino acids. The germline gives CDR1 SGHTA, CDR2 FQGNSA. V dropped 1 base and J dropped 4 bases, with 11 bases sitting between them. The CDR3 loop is CASSLDWGRKNIQYF. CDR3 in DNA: TGTGCCAGCAGCTTAGACTGGGGGAGGAAAAACATTCAGTACTTC.

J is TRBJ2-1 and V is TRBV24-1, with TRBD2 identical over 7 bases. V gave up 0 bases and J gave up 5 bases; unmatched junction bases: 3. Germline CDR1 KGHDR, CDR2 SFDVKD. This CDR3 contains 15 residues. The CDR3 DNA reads TGTGCCACCAGTGATTTGGTGGGGGGGGACAATGAGCAGTTCTTC. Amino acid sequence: CATSDLVGGDNEQFF.

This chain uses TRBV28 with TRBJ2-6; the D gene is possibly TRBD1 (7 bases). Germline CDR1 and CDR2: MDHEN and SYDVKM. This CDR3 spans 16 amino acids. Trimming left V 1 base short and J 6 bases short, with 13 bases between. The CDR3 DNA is TGTGCCAGCAGTTTATCAGGGGGGCGTTCGGCCAACGTCCTGACTTTC. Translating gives CASSLSGGRSANVLTF.

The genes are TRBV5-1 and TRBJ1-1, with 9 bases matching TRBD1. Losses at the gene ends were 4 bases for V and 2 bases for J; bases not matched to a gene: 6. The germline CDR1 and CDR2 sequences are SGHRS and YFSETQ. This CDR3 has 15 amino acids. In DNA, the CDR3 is TGCGCCAGCAGCCAATCGACAGGGGGTAACACTGAAGCTTTCTTT. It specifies CASSQSTGGNTEAFF.

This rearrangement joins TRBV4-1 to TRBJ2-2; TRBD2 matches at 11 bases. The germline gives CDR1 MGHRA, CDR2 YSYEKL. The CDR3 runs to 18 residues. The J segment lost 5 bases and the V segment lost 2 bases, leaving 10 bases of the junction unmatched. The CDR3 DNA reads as TGCGCCAGCAGCCAACCCTACCGTACTAGCGGGAGAACCGGGGAGCTGTTTTTT. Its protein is CASSQPYRTSGRTGELFF.

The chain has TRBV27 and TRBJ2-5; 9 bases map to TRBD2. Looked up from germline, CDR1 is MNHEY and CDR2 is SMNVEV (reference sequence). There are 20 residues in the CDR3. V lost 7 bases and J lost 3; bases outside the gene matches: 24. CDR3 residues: CASTRRRGSSGTGVEETQYF. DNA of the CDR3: TGTGCCAGCACCCGGCGTAGGGGGTCTAGCGGGACCGGAGTTGAAGAGACCCAGTACTTC.

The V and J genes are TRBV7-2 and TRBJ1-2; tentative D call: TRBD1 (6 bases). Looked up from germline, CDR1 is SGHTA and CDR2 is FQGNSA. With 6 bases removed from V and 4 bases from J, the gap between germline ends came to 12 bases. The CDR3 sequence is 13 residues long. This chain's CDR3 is CASRRTELYGYTF. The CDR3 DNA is TGTGCCAGCAGACGGACAGAACTCTATGGCTACACCTTC. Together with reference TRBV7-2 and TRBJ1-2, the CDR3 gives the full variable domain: GAGVSQSPSNKVTEKGKDVELRCDPISGHTALYWYRQSLGQGLEFLIYFQGNSAPDKSGLPSDRFSAERTGGSVSTLTIQRTQQEDSAVYLCASRRTELYGYTFGSGTRLTVV.

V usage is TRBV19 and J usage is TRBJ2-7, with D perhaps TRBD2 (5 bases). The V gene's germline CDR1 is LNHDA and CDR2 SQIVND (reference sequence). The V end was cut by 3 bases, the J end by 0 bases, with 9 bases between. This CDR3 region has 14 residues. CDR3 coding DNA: TGTGCCAGTAGTATTGAGGGAAGCTCCTACGAGCAGTACTTC. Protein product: CASSIEGSSYEQYF.

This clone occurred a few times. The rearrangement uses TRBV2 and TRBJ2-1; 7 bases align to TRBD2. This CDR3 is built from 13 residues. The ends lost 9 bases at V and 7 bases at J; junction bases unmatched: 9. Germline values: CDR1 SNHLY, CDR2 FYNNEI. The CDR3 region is CASAAGDFNEQFF. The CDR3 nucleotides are TGTGCCAGTGCTGCGGGAGACTTTAATGAGCAGTTCTTC.

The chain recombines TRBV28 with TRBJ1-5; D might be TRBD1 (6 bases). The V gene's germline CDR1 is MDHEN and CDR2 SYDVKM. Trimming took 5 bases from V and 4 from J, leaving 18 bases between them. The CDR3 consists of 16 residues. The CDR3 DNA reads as TGTGCCAGCAGTCTCCGGACAGTCACCCTAAATCAGCCCCAGCATTTT. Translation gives CASSLRTVTLNQPQHF. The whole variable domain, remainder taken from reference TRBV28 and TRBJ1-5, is DVKVTQSSRYLVKRTGEKVFLECVQDMDHENMFWYRQDPGLGLRLIYFSYDVKMKEKGDIPEGYSVSREKKERFSLILESASTNQTSMYLCASSLRTVTLNQPQHFGDGTRLSIL.

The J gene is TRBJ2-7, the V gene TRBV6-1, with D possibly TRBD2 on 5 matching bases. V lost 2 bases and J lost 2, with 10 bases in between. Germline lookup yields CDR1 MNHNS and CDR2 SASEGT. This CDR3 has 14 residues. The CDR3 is CASSEQDWTYEQYF. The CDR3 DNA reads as TGTGCCAGCAGTGAACAGGACTGGACCTACGAGCAGTACTTC.

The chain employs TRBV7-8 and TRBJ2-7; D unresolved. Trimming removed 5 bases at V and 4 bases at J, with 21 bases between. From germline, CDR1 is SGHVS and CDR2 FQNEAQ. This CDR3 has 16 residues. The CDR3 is CASSPSRFLGQYEQYF. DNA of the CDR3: TGTGCCAGCAGCCCCTCTCGTTTCCTTGGGCAATACGAGCAGTACTTC.

The CDR3 bases are TGTGCCACCAGCAGAGATGGGGGGAGCGATGAGCAGTTCTTC. As protein: CATSRDGGSDEQFF. V is TRBV15 and J is TRBJ2-1; D might be TRBD2 (6 bases). Germline V gene data show CDR1 as LNHNV and CDR2 as YYDKDF (reference sequence). This CDR3 has 14 residues. Trimming removed 0 bases at V and 8 bases at J, with 11 bases between.